These 30 T cell receptor beta chains originate from one sample sequenced in a study of OX40 agonist ivuxolimab in advanced cancers. The repertoire was sequenced with immunoSEQ multiplex PCR; TCRdb's copy has only in-frame clones and lacks some. This repertoire shows approximately 76,000 clones, about 89% found once; its top ten account for roughly 0.68%. Specimen: CD4+ or CD8+ T cells sorted from blood, collected in a trial of the OX40 agonist ivuxolimab. These receptors were taken from an adult with an advanced solid tumor such as melanoma, head and neck, liver or kidney cancer.

For the CDR3, the DNA is TGCGCCAGCAGACCTACCATGGACAGTACCAGCGAGCAGTACTTC. This codes for CASRPTMDSTSEQYF. This sequence joins TRBV5-1 and TRBJ2-7; D perhaps matches TRBD1 (6 bases). The CDR3 consists of 15 residues. Germline values: CDR1 SGHRS, CDR2 YFSETQ. V shed 5 bases and J shed 6 bases, with 21 bases lying between them.

V usage is TRBV6-6 and J usage is TRBJ2-6, with a weak D call TRBD2 (6 bases). The CDR3 consists of 16 residues. CDR1 and CDR2 (germline): MNHNY, SVGAGI (reference sequence). Deletions cut 5 bases from V and 4 bases from J, with 15 bases between. The chain's CDR3 is CASSRTTLTGANVLTF. CDR3 coding DNA: TGTGCCAGCAGTAGGACTACCTTAACGGGGGCCAACGTCCTGACTTTC.

CDR3 DNA: TGTGCCAGCAGCTTAGGAAGGGATCAGCCCCAGCATTTT. It translates to CASSLGRDQPQHF. The chain recombines TRBV7-2 with TRBJ1-5; unclear D gene. Per the germline V gene, CDR1 is SGHTA and CDR2 is FQGNSA. V gave up 1 base and J gave up 5 bases, with 6 bases separating them. CDR3 length: 13 residues.

The V call is TRBV9, the J call TRBJ2-3; D is perhaps TRBD1 or TRBD2 (5 bases each). The CDR3 sequence is 15 residues long. Germline CDR1 is SGDLS and CDR2 is YYNGEE. Trimming removed 6 bases from V and 2 bases from J, with 16 bases in between. The CDR3 coding sequence is TGTGCCAGCACCCAAGGTTCGGGGCCCACAGATACGCAGTATTTT. This encodes CASTQGSGPTDTQYF. Full variable domain (missing parts from reference TRBV9 and TRBJ2-3): DSGVTQTPKHLITATGQRVTLRCSPRSGDLSVYWYQQSLDQGLQFLIQYYNGEERAKGNILERFSAQQFPDLHSELNLSSLELGDSALYFCASTQGSGPTDTQYFGPGTRLTVL.

The V gene is TRBV5-4, the J gene TRBJ2-7, with D unresolved. Germline lookup yields CDR1 SGHNT and CDR2 YYREEE (reference sequence). The CDR3 loop spans 15 amino acids. V was clipped by 3 bases and J by 3 bases, with 16 bases between them. The CDR3 DNA sequence: TGTGCCAGCAGCTCCCCGGGTATGTCGGGCTACGAGCAGTACTTC. Its protein product is CASSSPGMSGYEQYF. The full variable domain, rest sourced from reference TRBV5-4 and TRBJ2-7, is ETGVTQSPTHLIKTRGQQVTLRCSSQSGHNTVSWYQQALGQGPQFIFQYYREEENGRGNFPPRFSGLQFPNYSSELNVNALELDDSALYLCASSSPGMSGYEQYFGPGTRLTVT.

V usage is TRBV6-5 and J usage is TRBJ2-2, with D perhaps matching TRBD2 (5 bases). Trimming cost V 2 bases and J 6 bases, with 10 bases left between them. Germline assignment: CDR1 MNHEY and CDR2 SVGAGI. This CDR3 is 14 amino acids long. The CDR3 loop is CASSYRLLAGELFF. DNA of the CDR3: TGTGCCAGCAGTTACCGTTTACTAGCCGGGGAGCTGTTTTTT.

This chain joins TRBV30 and TRBJ2-1; 8 positions agree with TRBD1. Germline CDR1 is GTSNPN and CDR2 is SVGIG (reference sequence). The CDR3 covers 13 residues. The trim removed 2 bases at V and 10 bases at J, leaving 7 bases unmatched. Written as DNA, the CDR3 is TGTGCCTGGAGTCACCGGACAGGGATGGAGCAGTTCTTC. Protein sequence: CAWSHRTGMEQFF. The full variable domain, its missing parts supplied by reference TRBV30 and TRBJ2-1, is SQTIHQWPATLVQPVGSPLSLECTVEGTSNPNLYWYRQAAGRGLQLLFYSVGIGQISSEVPQNLSASRPQDRQFILSSKKLLLSDSGFYLCAWSHRTGMEQFFGPGTRLTVL.

J is TRBJ1-2 and V is TRBV19; possible D gene TRBD1, 5 bases. V was cut by 3 bases and J by 0 bases, with 8 bases left in between. Germline V lookup: CDR1 LNHDA, CDR2 SQIVND (reference sequence). This CDR3 region has 14 residues. The CDR3 bases are TGTGCCAGTAGTATGCAGGGACCTAACTATGGCTACACCTTC. Protein product: CASSMQGPNYGYTF.

The chain employs TRBV5-1 and TRBJ1-6; weak D call: TRBD1 (5 bases). Trimming pared 1 base from V and 5 bases from J, leaving 10 bases between. Germline V gives CDR1 SGHRS, CDR2 YFSETQ. The CDR3 totals 15 residues. Here the CDR3 DNA reads TGCGCCAGCAGCTTGCAGGGTCACGATAATTCACCCCTCCACTTT. Its translation: CASSLQGHDNSPLHF.

The rearrangement joins TRBV6-5 to TRBJ1-1; 11 nucleotides align to TRBD1. CDR1 is MNHEY, CDR2 SVGAGI, per germline. The CDR3 contains 14 residues. Trimming at V came to 2 bases and at J to 8 bases, leaving 4 bases not matched to a gene. The CDR3 bases are TGTGCCAGCAGTTACGGGACAGGGGGGAGAGAAGCTTTCTTT. Its translation is CASSYGTGGREAFF.

This clone was picked up one time. The gene calls are TRBV28 and TRBJ2-7, with 10 bases identical to TRBD1. The CDR3 covers 15 residues. The J segment lost 2 bases and the V segment lost 7 bases, leaving 8 bases of the junction unmatched. Germline CDR1 and CDR2: MDHEN and SYDVKM. The CDR3 spells CASMVPGQGTYEQYF. The CDR3, as DNA: TGTGCCAGCATGGTACCGGGACAGGGGACCTACGAGCAGTACTTC.

The V and J genes are TRBV7-6 and TRBJ2-7, with D possibly TRBD2 on 7 matching bases. V was clipped by 5 bases and J by 2 bases, with 13 bases between them. Germline CDR1 reads SGHVS; CDR2 reads FNYEAQ. This CDR3 region has 14 residues. CDR3 DNA sequence: TGTGCCAGCAGCGCGGGGGCCGGTACCTACGAGCAGTACTTC. It yields the protein CASSAGAGTYEQYF.

CDR3 bases: TGTGCCAGCAGCTATCCGGGACAGGGGGACGACGAGCAGTACTTC. Translating gives CASSYPGQGDDEQYF. This sequence joins TRBV11-2 and TRBJ2-7, with 11 nucleotides matching TRBD1. In germline, CDR1 is SGHAT, CDR2 FQNNGV. J gave up 5 bases and V 4 bases, and 7 bases lay outside the gene matches. This CDR3 region has 15 residues.

The chain employs TRBV10-3 and TRBJ1-4; D uncertain. Per the germline V gene, CDR1 is ENHRY and CDR2 is SYGVKD. The CDR3 consists of 13 residues. V lost 6 bases and J lost 4, with 9 bases in between. CDR3 DNA: TGTGCCATCAGCCCGGGCCTTAATGAAAAACTGTTTTTT. This codes for CAISPGLNEKLFF.

The gene calls are TRBV5-1 and TRBJ2-6; D is uncertain. V was clipped by 5 bases and J by 2 bases, with 2 bases between them. CDR1 and CDR2 from the germline V gene are SGHRS and YFSETQ. The CDR3 length is 12 residues. In DNA, the CDR3 is TGCGCCAGCAGGGCTGGGGCCAACGTCCTGACTTTC. This encodes CASRAGANVLTF.

V gene TRBV6-5 combines with J gene TRBJ2-2; possibly TRBD2 for D (5 bases). Germline CDR1 reads MNHEY; CDR2 reads SVGAGI. The V and J ends lost 4 bases and 6 bases respectively, with 12 bases between them. The CDR3 totals 14 residues. The CDR3 bases are TGTGCCAGCAGTTCACTACTAGTTCCCGGGGAGCTGTTTTTT. This translates into CASSSLLVPGELFF.

The chain couples TRBV2 to TRBJ2-6; D is uncertain. This CDR3 contains 14 residues. Trimming left V 9 bases short and J 4 bases short, with 13 bases between. Germline V gives CDR1 SNHLY, CDR2 FYNNEI. The chain's CDR3 is CARRTSPGANVLTF. CDR3 sequence (DNA): TGTGCCAGGAGAACTTCCCCGGGGGCCAACGTCCTGACTTTC.

The V and J genes are TRBV6-6 and TRBJ1-1; D perhaps matches TRBD1 (5 bases). Germline CDR1 MNHNY, CDR2 SVGAGI (reference sequence). Trimming left V 6 bases short and J 4 bases short, with 9 bases between. The CDR3 contains 12 residues. The CDR3 DNA sequence: TGTGCCAGCAGCAGGGTAATCACTGAAGCTTTCTTT. This translates into CASSRVITEAFF.

The chain is built from TRBV5-1 and TRBJ1-1; possibly TRBD1 for D (5 bases). V lost 1 base, J lost 2 bases, and 15 bases lay in between. Germline-derived CDR1 and CDR2 are SGHRS and YFSETQ. The CDR3 has 16 amino acids. The CDR3 region is CASSLQGSPPNTEAFF. DNA for the CDR3: TGCGCCAGCAGCTTGCAGGGTAGCCCACCTAACACTGAAGCTTTCTTT.

This clone was picked up one time. The chain couples TRBV2 to TRBJ1-1, with D maybe TRBD1 (5 bases). CDR3 length: 13 amino acids. Trimming took off 0 bases at V and 11 bases at J, with 13 bases between the two ends. Germline V gene sequence: CDR1 SNHLY, CDR2 FYNNEI. The DNA for the CDR3 is TGTGCCAGCAGTGAAGCGACGGGGGGTGGCGCTTTCTTT. It encodes CASSEATGGGAFF.

V is TRBV4-3 and J is TRBJ2-5, with D uncertain. The V end was cut by 0 bases, the J end by 1 base, with 9 bases between. The CDR3 has 15 residues. Germline V gene lookup returns CDR1 LGHNA and CDR2 YSLEER. CDR3 protein: CASSQEPQAQETQYF. CDR3 sequence (DNA): TGCGCCAGCAGCCAAGAACCGCAGGCCCAAGAGACCCAGTACTTC.

The V call is TRBV13, the J call TRBJ1-1; perhaps TRBD1 as D (6 bases). The CDR3 spans 15 residues. Germline CDR1 is PRHDT and CDR2 is FYEKMQ (reference sequence). Trimming left V 5 bases short and J 1 base short, with 14 bases between. CDR3 protein: CASSPGTLGNTEAFF. CDR3 nucleotides: TGTGCCAGCAGCCCGGGGACACTCGGGAACACTGAAGCTTTCTTT.

CDR3 nucleotide sequence: TGTGCCAGCAGTCGGACAGGGGATGGAAACACCATATATTTT. As protein: CASSRTGDGNTIYF. The V and J genes are TRBV28 and TRBJ1-3; 9 bases are shared with TRBD1. Trimming cost V 5 bases and J 3 bases; bases outside gene matches: 2. Germline V lookup: CDR1 MDHEN, CDR2 SYDVKM. The CDR3 sequence is 14 residues long. The full variable domain, completed using reference TRBV28 and TRBJ1-3, is DVKVTQSSRYLVKRTGEKVFLECVQDMDHENMFWYRQDPGLGLRLIYFSYDVKMKEKGDIPEGYSVSREKKERFSLILESASTNQTSMYLCASSRTGDGNTIYFGEGSWLTVV.

The chain links TRBV5-6 to TRBJ1-1, with D uncertain. Trimming cost V 2 bases and J 3 bases, with 8 bases left between them. The length of the CDR3 is 13 residues. Germline CDR1 reads SGHDT; CDR2 reads YYEEEE. The CDR3 nucleotides are TGTGCCAGCAGCTTTCCACAGCACACTGAAGCTTTCTTT. This translates into CASSFPQHTEAFF.

The chain combines TRBV5-5 with TRBJ2-1; D may be TRBD1 (5 bases). Germline V gene data show CDR1 as SGHKS and CDR2 as YYEKEE (reference sequence). Trimming took 4 bases from V and 2 from J, leaving 13 bases between them. The CDR3 totals 15 residues. The CDR3 nucleotides read TGTGCCAGCAGCCCGGAAGGGGTTCCCTACAATGAGCAGTTCTTC. Residues: CASSPEGVPYNEQFF.

V and J are TRBV5-1 and TRBJ2-6; the D is unclear. V lost 0 bases and J lost 1, with 5 bases in between. CDR1 is SGHRS, CDR2 YFSETQ, per germline. This CDR3 comprises 15 residues. This chain's CDR3 is CASSLDASGANVLTF. CDR3 nucleotides: TGCGCCAGCAGCTTGGATGCTTCTGGGGCCAACGTCCTGACTTTC. The full variable domain, with the rest looked up from reference TRBV5-1 and TRBJ2-6, is KAGVTQTPRYLIKTRGQQVTLSCSPISGHRSVSWYQQTPGQGLQFLFEYFSETQRNKGNFPGRFSGRQFSNSRSEMNVSTLELGDSALYLCASSLDASGANVLTFGAGSRLTVL.

The CDR3: CASSVSPGGAQVVNTGELFF. The CDR3 nucleotides are TGTGCCAGCAGCGTAAGCCCTGGCGGGGCGCAAGTAGTGAACACCGGGGAGCTGTTTTTT. The chain combines TRBV5-4 with TRBJ2-2, with a weak D call TRBD2 (6 bases). Germline-derived CDR1 and CDR2 are SGHNT and YYREEE (reference sequence). The CDR3 extends over 20 amino acids. V lost 4 bases and J lost 1, with 26 bases in between.

Only a few counts were recorded for this clone. V gene TRBV5-1 combines with J gene TRBJ2-5, with D possibly TRBD2 on 5 matching bases. Trimming cost V 4 bases and J 4 bases, with 14 bases left between them. CDR3 length: 14 amino acids. Germline assignment: CDR1 SGHRS and CDR2 YFSETQ. The CDR3 bases are TGCGCCAGCAGCGGGGAGAATAGGCCAGAGACCCAGTACTTC. Translated: CASSGENRPETQYF.

This clone was recorded only once. The rearrangement links TRBV10-3 to TRBJ2-1; D may be TRBD1 (5 bases). This CDR3 is built from 17 residues. Germline-derived CDR1 and CDR2 are ENHRY and SYGVKD. Trimming stripped 0 bases from V and 4 bases from J, with 16 bases between. The CDR3 region has the DNA TGTGCCATCAGTGAGTCGAATGTCCAGGGCCGTTACAATGAGCAGTTCTTC. Its translation is CAISESNVQGRYNEQFF.

The chain has TRBV7-8 and TRBJ2-1, with D perhaps being TRBD1 or TRBD2 (5 bases each). The V end was cut by 1 base, the J end by 1 base, with 14 bases between. Germline V lookup: CDR1 SGHVS, CDR2 FQNEAQ. The CDR3 runs 17 residues. CDR3 sequence reads: CASSLVFGGVSYNEQFF. CDR3 sequence (DNA): TGTGCCAGCAGCTTAGTTTTTGGGGGAGTTTCCTACAATGAGCAGTTCTTC.